The clone carrying this TCR beta chain has a single count. Its antigen is not known. The data are from a study of shared clonotypes between healthy human individuals. Overall study context: Every donor yielded three CD4 naive, three CD4 memory, two CD8 naive and one CD8 memory plate.

General observations from the study: In this cohort, only blood was sampled, and tissue repertoires likely differ.

Sequenced by immunoSEQ multiplex PCR; TCRdb stores in-frame clones only, minus some. The sample holds hundreds of thousands of clones; roughly 97% are singletons and the top ten take about 0.057%. J was trimmed by 5 bases and V by 5 bases; bases with no gene match: 6. The CDR3 has 16 amino acids. CDR1 and CDR2 (germline): MDHEN, SYDVKM. V usage is TRBV28 and J usage is TRBJ2-1; 13 bases agree with TRBD2. The clonotype comes from a woman in her 30s in good health. The sample taken for sequencing was naive CD4+ T cells sorted from blood. Specified subset: CD45RA+ positively selected. CDR3 amino acids: CASSNRLAGGDNEQFF. CDR3 bases: TGTGCCAGCAGTAACCGACTAGCGGGAGGCGACAATGAGCAGTTCTTC. Variable domain in full (rest from reference TRBV28 and TRBJ2-1): DVKVTQSSRYLVKRTGEKVFLECVQDMDHENMFWYRQDPGLGLRLIYFSYDVKMKEKGDIPEGYSVSREKKERFSLILESASTNQTSMYLCASSNRLAGGDNEQFFGPGTRLTVL.